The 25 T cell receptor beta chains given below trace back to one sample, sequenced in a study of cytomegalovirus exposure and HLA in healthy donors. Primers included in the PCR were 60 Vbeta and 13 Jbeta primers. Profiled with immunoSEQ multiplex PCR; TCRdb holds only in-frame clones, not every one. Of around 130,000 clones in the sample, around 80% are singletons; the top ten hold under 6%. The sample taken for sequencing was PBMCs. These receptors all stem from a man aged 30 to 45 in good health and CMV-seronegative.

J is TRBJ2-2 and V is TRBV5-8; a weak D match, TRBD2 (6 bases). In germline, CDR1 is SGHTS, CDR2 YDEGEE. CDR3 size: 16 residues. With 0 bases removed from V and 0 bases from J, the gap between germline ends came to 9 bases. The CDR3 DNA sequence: TGTGCCAGCAGCTTGGTGGGAGGAACGAACACCGGGGAGCTGTTTTTT. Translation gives CASSLVGGTNTGELFF.

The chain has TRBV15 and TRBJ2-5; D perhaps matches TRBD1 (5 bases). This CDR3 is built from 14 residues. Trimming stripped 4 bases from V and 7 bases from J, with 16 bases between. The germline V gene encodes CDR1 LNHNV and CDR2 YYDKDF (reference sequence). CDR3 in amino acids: CATSIQASVGTQYF. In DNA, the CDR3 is TGTGCCACCAGCATACAGGCCAGTGTGGGGACCCAGTACTTC.

Here the CDR3 DNA reads TGCAGCGGAGGACAGATGAACACTGAAGCTTTCTTT. Protein: CSGGQMNTEAFF. This chain uses TRBV29-1 with TRBJ1-1, with D perhaps matching TRBD1 (6 bases). The ends were cut back, 7 bases at V and 0 bases at J, with 9 bases in the middle. The V gene's germline CDR1 is SQVTM and CDR2 ANQGSEA. The CDR3 covers 12 residues.

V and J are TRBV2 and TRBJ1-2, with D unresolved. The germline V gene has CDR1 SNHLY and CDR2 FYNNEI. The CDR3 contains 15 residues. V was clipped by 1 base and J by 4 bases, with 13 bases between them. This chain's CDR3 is CASSEVRTLGYGYTF. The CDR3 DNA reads TGTGCCAGCAGTGAAGTGCGTACCCTTGGCTATGGCTACACCTTC.

The CDR3 sequence is CASSIGQGTTEAFF. The CDR3 DNA sequence: TGTGCCAGTAGTATAGGTCAGGGGACCACTGAAGCTTTCTTT. The J gene is TRBJ1-1, the V gene TRBV19, with a weak D call TRBD1 (6 bases). Trimming took off 1 base at V and 4 bases at J, with 10 bases between the two ends. This CDR3 contains 14 residues. The V gene's germline CDR1 is LNHDA and CDR2 SQIVND (reference sequence). Full variable domain (rest looked up from reference TRBV19 and TRBJ1-1): DGGITQSPKYLFRKEGQNVTLSCEQNLNHDAMYWYRQDPGQGLRLIYYSQIVNDFQKGDIAEGYSVSREKKESFPLTVTSAQKNPTAFYLCASSIGQGTTEAFFGQGTRLTVV.

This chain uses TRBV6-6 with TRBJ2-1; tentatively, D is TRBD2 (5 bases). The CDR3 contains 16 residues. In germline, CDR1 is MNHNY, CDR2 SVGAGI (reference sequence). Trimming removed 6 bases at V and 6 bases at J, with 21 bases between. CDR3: CASSPRTPGSVNEQFF. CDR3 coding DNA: TGTGCCAGCAGCCCGAGGACCCCGGGGTCCGTCAATGAGCAGTTCTTC.

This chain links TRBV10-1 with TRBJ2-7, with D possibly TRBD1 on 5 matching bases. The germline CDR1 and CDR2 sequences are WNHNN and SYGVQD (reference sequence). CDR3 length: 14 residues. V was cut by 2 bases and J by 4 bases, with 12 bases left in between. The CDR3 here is CASSERPGWYEQYF. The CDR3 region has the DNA TGCGCCAGCAGTGAGCGGCCAGGGTGGTACGAGCAGTACTTC.

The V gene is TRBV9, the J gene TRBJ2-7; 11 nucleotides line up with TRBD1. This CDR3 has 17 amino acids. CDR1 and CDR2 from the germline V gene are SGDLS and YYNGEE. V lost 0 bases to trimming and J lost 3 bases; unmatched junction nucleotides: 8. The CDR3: CASSVDRGQGGIYEQYF. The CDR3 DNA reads TGTGCCAGCAGCGTAGATCGGGGACAGGGGGGGATCTACGAGCAGTACTTC.

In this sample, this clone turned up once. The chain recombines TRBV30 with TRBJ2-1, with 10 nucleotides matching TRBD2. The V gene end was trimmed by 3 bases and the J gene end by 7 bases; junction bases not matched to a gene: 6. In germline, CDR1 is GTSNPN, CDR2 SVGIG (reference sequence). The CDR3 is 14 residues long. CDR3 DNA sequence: TGTGCCTGGAGACCGGGACTAGCGCGTAATGAGCAGTTCTTC. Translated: CAWRPGLARNEQFF.

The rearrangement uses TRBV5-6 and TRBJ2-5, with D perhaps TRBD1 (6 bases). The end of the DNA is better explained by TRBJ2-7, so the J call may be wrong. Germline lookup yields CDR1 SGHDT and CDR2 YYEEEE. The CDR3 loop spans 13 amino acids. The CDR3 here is CASNLDRRYEQYF. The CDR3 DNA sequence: TGTGCCAGCAACCTGGACAGACGCTACGAGCAGTACTTC.

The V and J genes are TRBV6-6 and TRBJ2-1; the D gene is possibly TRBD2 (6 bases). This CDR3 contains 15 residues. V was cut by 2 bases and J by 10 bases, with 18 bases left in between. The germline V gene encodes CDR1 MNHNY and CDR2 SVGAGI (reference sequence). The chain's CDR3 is CASSYGSGADGEQFF. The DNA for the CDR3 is TGTGCCAGCAGTTACGGGTCGGGAGCCGACGGGGAGCAGTTCTTC.

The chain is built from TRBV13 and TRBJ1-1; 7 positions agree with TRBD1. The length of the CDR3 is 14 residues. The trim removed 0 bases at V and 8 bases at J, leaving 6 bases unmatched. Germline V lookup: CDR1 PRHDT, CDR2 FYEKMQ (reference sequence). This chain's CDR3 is CASSLGRGQQEAFF. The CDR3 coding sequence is TGTGCCAGCAGCTTAGGCCGGGGACAGCAAGAAGCTTTCTTT.

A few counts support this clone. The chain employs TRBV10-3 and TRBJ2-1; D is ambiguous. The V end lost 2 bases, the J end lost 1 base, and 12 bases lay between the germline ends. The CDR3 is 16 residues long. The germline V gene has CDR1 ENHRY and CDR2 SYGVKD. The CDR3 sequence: CAISETGAKSYNEQFF. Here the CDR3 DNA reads TGTGCCATCAGTGAGACGGGTGCGAAATCCTACAATGAGCAGTTCTTC.

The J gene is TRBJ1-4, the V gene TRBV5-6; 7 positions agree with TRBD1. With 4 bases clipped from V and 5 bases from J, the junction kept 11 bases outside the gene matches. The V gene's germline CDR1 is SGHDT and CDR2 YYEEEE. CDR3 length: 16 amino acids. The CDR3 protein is CASSLKPGQLNEKLFF. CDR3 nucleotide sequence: TGTGCCAGCAGCCTCAAACCGGGACAGCTGAATGAAAAACTGTTTTTT.

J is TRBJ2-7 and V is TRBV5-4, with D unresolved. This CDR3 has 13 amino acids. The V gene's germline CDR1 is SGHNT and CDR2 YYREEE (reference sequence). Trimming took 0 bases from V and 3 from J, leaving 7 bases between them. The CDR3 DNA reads TGTGCCAGCAGCTTGGATAACTTCTACGAGCAGTACTTC. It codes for CASSLDNFYEQYF.

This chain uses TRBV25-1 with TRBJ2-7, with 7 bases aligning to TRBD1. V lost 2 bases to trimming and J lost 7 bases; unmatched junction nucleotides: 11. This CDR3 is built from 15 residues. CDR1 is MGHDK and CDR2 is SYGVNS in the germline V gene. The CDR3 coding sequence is TGTGCCAGCAGTGAAACGGGACAGCTAGCCGGGGAGCAGTACTTC. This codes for CASSETGQLAGEQYF.

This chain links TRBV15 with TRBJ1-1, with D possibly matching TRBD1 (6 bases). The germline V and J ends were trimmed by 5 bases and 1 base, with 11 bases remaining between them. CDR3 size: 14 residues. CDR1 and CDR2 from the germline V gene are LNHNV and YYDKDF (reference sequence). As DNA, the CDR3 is TGTGCCACCAGCTCGGGACAACCGAACACTGAAGCTTTCTTT. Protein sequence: CATSSGQPNTEAFF.

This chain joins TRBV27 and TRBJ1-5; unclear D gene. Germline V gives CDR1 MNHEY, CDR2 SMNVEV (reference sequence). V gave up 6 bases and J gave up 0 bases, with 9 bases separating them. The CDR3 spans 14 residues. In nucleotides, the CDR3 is TGTGCCAGCAGGCCAGGTTATAGCAATCAGCCCCAGCATTTT. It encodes CASRPGYSNQPQHF.

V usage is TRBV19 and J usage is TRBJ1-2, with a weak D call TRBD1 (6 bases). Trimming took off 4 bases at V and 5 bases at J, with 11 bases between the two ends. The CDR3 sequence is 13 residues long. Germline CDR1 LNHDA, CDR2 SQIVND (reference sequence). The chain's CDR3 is CASSTTGRYGYTF. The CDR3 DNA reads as TGTGCCAGTAGTACCACAGGGCGGTATGGCTACACCTTC. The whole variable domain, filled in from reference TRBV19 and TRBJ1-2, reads DGGITQSPKYLFRKEGQNVTLSCEQNLNHDAMYWYRQDPGQGLRLIYYSQIVNDFQKGDIAEGYSVSREKKESFPLTVTSAQKNPTAFYLCASSTTGRYGYTFGSGTRLTVV.

The CDR3 DNA reads as TGTGCCACCCGACGAGCGGGAGTGGACACCGGGGAGCTGTTTTTT. Translating gives CATRRAGVDTGELFF. This sequence joins TRBV15 and TRBJ2-2; 8 bases fit TRBD2. In germline, CDR1 is LNHNV, CDR2 YYDKDF (reference sequence). This CDR3 spans 15 amino acids. The V segment lost 8 bases and the J segment 3 bases; nucleotides outside the gene matches: 8.

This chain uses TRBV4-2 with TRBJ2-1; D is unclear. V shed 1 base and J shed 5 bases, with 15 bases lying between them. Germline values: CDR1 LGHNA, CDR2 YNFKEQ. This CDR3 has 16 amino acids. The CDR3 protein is CASSQVLGDTNNEQFF. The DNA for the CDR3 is TGTGCCAGCAGCCAAGTTTTGGGTGACACCAACAATGAGCAGTTCTTC.

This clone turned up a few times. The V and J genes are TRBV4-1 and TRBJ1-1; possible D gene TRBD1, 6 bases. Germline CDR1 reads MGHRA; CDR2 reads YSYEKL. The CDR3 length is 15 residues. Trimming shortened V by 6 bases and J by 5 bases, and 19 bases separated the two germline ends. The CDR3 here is CASRGVQGKGTEAFF. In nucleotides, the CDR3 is TGCGCCAGCAGAGGGGTACAGGGAAAGGGAACTGAAGCTTTCTTT.

CDR3 DNA sequence: TGTGCCAGCAGCAACGAGGAGAGTTCACCCCTCCACTTT. It codes for CASSNEESSPLHF. This chain joins TRBV27 and TRBJ1-6; D is unresolved. Germline V gives CDR1 MNHEY, CDR2 SMNVEV (reference sequence). With 6 bases removed from V and 9 bases from J, the gap between germline ends came to 12 bases. The CDR3 is 13 amino acids.

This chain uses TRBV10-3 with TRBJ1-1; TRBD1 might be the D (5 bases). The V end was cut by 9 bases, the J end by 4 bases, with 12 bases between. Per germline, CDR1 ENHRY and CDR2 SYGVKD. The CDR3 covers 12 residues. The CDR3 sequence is CAITGTGTEAFF. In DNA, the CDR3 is TGTGCCATAACCGGGACTGGCACTGAAGCTTTCTTT.

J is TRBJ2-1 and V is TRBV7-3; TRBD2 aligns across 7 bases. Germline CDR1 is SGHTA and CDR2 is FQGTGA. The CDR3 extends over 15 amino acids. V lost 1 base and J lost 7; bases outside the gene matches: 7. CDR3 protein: CASSLSGRERNEQFF. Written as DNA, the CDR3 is TGTGCCAGCAGCTTAAGCGGGCGGGAGCGGAATGAGCAGTTCTTC.